This T cell receptor (beta chain) was found in a study of blood T cell repertoires in COVID-19 (dated by TCRdb to 2018 to 2020). Study-wide context: Collaborator samples came from the United States, Italy and Spain and covered acute and convalescent phases of COVID-19. HLA class I and class II types, where available, came from metadata supplied by the sample provider rather than from assay-based typing. The prospective study material was composed of cDNA or gDNA derived from T cells, B-cell-depleted T cells, or PBMCs. Subjects who had been exposed to COVID-19, were actively infected with it, or had recovered from it provided the deeply sampled blood TCRbeta repertoires that made up the dataset. A de-identified subject ID, COVID-19 status, age in years and sex were almost always included in the sample metadata. The repertoires were released in a freely available public database intended as a resource for research on the immune response to SARS-CoV-2. Samples came from the ongoing ImmuneRACE study (first 160 participants) plus 1,254 subjects from 6 global collaborators.

In regard to this clone: Its antigen specificity is not known. No quality values exist for individual bases; no much larger clone is one base distant.

The CDR3, from cysteine to phenylalanine, totals 18 residues. Left in the record is the CDR3 DNA by itself, 54 bases read in frame from the first base. Via the germline V gene (reference sequence), CDR1 is LGHDT and CDR2 YNNKEL. Trimming takes 4 bases from V and 1 base from J, and the germline ends sit 22 bases apart. Each collaborating institution followed its own protocols to collect whole blood in K2EDTA tubes. Collaborator samples were shipped for TCRbeta analysis as frozen whole blood, isolated PBMCs, or DNA extracted from either sample type. Points the paper makes about the study in general: How much clinical and demographic metadata was included differed by source and by participant, and the metadata was provided uncurated.

TCRbeta CDR3 regions were amplified from genomic DNA by means of the immunoSEQ Assay, a bias-controlled multiplex PCR. The published analysis was carried out like this. Nucleated cell counts per sample were estimated from amplification of reference gene primers within the assay. To quantify the absolute abundance of each unique TCRbeta CDR3 rearrangement, sequence reads were collapsed and filtered. Productive Simpson clonality was computed per sample as the square root of Simpson's diversity index over productive rearrangements. TCRdb provides this immuneACCESS table in a form limited to in-frame rearrangements. Some clones are lacking; in checked studies, under half of them reflect an unresolved V gene, and why the rest are absent is not known. Clone size and V and J calls were adopted from that table, with D and trimming inferred from the DNA. The sample table shows fewer than 350,000 clones, and roughly 86% are seen once. About 8.6% of the sample comes from the top ten.

The source material was peripheral blood. The origin of this receptor is a man aged 18 to 29 with active or convalescent COVID-19. The rearranged segments are TRBV3-1 (or the pseudogene TRBV3-2) and TRBJ1-2, and perhaps TRBD1 as D gene, on 6 matching bases. The CDR3 protein is CASSPNRGGLGYNYGYTF. The bases read TGTGCCAGCAGCCCGAATAGGGGGGGGCTGGGGTATAACTATGGCTACACCTTC.